This TCR beta chain was recorded in a study of cytomegalovirus exposure and HLA in healthy donors. Overall study findings and caveats: Earlier analysis yielded a pattern in which most TCR beta V segments were productive about 87% or about 30% of the time.

It was with 60 Vbeta and 13 Jbeta primers that the PCR ran. Profiling relied on immunoSEQ multiplex PCR, and the TCRdb table lists in-frame clones only, not all of them. The data show 250,000 or so clones, under 90% seen once. Comment on this clone: The target antigen is unknown.

Germline V gene data show CDR1 as SNHLY and CDR2 as FYNNEI. V was shortened by 2 bases and J by 3 bases, with 14 bases between the two germline ends. The CDR3 spans 15 residues. The chain joins TRBV2 to TRBJ2-7, with D perhaps matching TRBD1 (6 bases). The sequence came from a human donor in good health. Material for sequencing was PBMCs. CDR3 sequence (DNA): TGTGCCAGCAGTGAATTACAGGGAACTAACTACGAGCAGTACTTC. It yields the protein CASSELQGTNYEQYF. The whole variable domain, filled in from reference TRBV2 and TRBJ2-7, reads EPEVTQTPSHQVTQMGQEVILRCVPISNHLYFYWYRQILGQKVEFLVSFYNNEISEKSEIFDDQFSVERPDGSNFTLKIRSTKLEDSAMYFCASSELQGTNYEQYFGPGTRLTVT.